Below are 10 T cell receptor beta chains sequenced from a single sample in a study of blood T cell repertoires in COVID-19. The protocol was immunoSEQ multiplex PCR, while the TCRdb copy is restricted to in-frame clones and leaves out a portion. In the table there are tens of thousands of clones, around 81% of which are singletons. The specimen sequenced was peripheral blood. The receptor set was obtained from a human donor in a cohort sampled during active COVID-19.

V is TRBV10-1 and J is TRBJ2-3; tentatively, D is TRBD2 (6 bases). Germline V gene sequence: CDR1 WNHNN, CDR2 SYGVQD (reference sequence). V was trimmed by 6 bases and J by 4 bases, leaving 17 bases between them. This CDR3 has 15 amino acids. The CDR3 nucleotides read TGCGCCAGCAGCTCCGGGGGTATTAGCTCAGATACGCAGTATTTT. Translation gives CASSSGGISSDTQYF.

The chain uses TRBV4-2 and TRBJ2-1, with D maybe TRBD2 (6 bases). Germline V gene lookup returns CDR1 LGHNA and CDR2 YNFKEQ. The length of the CDR3 is 15 residues. Trimming pared 2 bases from V and 6 bases from J, leaving 14 bases between. CDR3 in amino acids: CASSQRSGVPNEQFF. The CDR3 bases are TGTGCCAGCAGCCAAAGATCGGGGGTACCCAATGAGCAGTTCTTC.

The rearrangement uses TRBV7-8 and TRBJ2-7; the D is unclear. V gave up 5 bases and J gave up 2 bases, with 10 bases separating them. There are 13 residues in the CDR3. Germline lookup yields CDR1 SGHVS and CDR2 FQNEAQ. Written as DNA, the CDR3 is TGTGCCAGCAGCCCAACTGATACCTACGAGCAGTACTTC. This gives the protein CASSPTDTYEQYF.

This rearrangement joins TRBV15 to TRBJ2-5, with D possibly being TRBD2 (5 bases). Germline V gene data show CDR1 as LNHNV and CDR2 as YYDKDF (reference sequence). CDR3 length: 15 amino acids. Trimming stripped 0 bases from V and 10 bases from J, with 18 bases between. CDR3 sequence: CATSRDPSYLGHQYF. In DNA form, the CDR3 reads TGTGCCACCAGCAGAGATCCTAGCTACCTCGGCCACCAGTACTTC.

V gene TRBV9 combines with J gene TRBJ2-2, with 8 bases lining up with TRBD2. This CDR3 is built from 14 residues. Losses at the gene ends were 4 bases for V and 6 bases for J; bases not matched to a gene: 5. Germline V gene data show CDR1 as SGDLS and CDR2 as YYNGEE. CDR3 DNA sequence: TGTGCCAGCAGCCCGGGGGGGGAAGCCGGGGAGCTGTTTTTT. As protein: CASSPGGEAGELFF.

The chain has TRBV18 and TRBJ1-1, with 8 bases fitting TRBD1. J gave up 4 bases and V 4 bases, and 5 bases lay outside the gene matches. There are 14 residues in the CDR3. In germline, CDR1 is KGHSH, CDR2 LQKENI. The CDR3 nucleotides read TGTGCCAGCTCACTTCTACAGGGGGGCACTGAAGCTTTCTTT. Amino acid sequence: CASSLLQGGTEAFF.

The CDR3 DNA reads TGCAGCGTTGGGCCCGTAACAGGGGCCGAGGATGAAAAACTGTTTTTT. Its protein product is CSVGPVTGAEDEKLFF. V gene TRBV29-1 combines with J gene TRBJ1-4, with 7 positions matching TRBD1. Per the germline V gene, CDR1 is SQVTM and CDR2 is ANQGSEA. The CDR3 totals 16 residues. V gave up 4 bases and J gave up 6 bases; unmatched junction bases: 14.

The chain links TRBV7-9 to TRBJ2-5; D remains ambiguous. The CDR3 is 13 amino acids. The V end was cut by 2 bases, the J end by 2 bases, with 6 bases between. Germline V gene sequence: CDR1 SEHNR, CDR2 FQNEAQ (reference sequence). The CDR3 region has the DNA TGTGCCAGCAGCTTACCCCCACAAGAGACCCAGTACTTC. Protein sequence: CASSLPPQETQYF.

The CDR3 loop reads CASSYSYFETSDYNEQFF. CDR3 sequence (DNA): TGTGCCAGCAGTTACTCTTACTTCGAGACTAGCGATTACAATGAGCAGTTCTTC. The gene calls are TRBV6-2 or TRBV6-3 and TRBJ2-1, with TRBD2 matching 8 bases. This CDR3 has 18 amino acids. V was pared by 0 bases and J by 4 bases, with 11 bases of the junction left unmatched. Germline CDR1 is MNHEY and CDR2 is SVGEGT.

This clone was seen just once. The rearrangement links TRBV4-3 to TRBJ2-5, with D possibly matching TRBD2 (6 bases). Trimming removed 1 base from V and 5 bases from J, with 14 bases in between. Germline lookup yields CDR1 LGHNA and CDR2 YSLEER. The CDR3 loop spans 15 amino acids. CDR3 nucleotide sequence: TGCGCCAGCAGCCAAGTAGGAGGGGTTGTGGAGACCCAGTACTTC. Amino acid sequence: CASSQVGGVVETQYF.